Listed below are T cell receptor beta chains from one sample, sequenced in a study of blood T cell repertoires in COVID-19. Repertoires were generated with immunoSEQ multiplex PCR, while TCRdb's copy carries only in-frame clones and drops some. Among 300,000 to 350,000 clones listed, around 85% were seen once. The sample taken for sequencing was PBMCs or T cells enriched from blood (not recorded which). The receptors were sampled from a man younger than 40 who had recovered from COVID-19. Both conserved end residues are part of each CDR3. A D gene is named only where the DNA matches it firmly. Clone sizes are given selectively: once, few, many, or a class where the clone is expanded.

d_gene	abundance	v_gene	j_gene	CDR3nt	CDR3aa
.	few	TRBV19	TRBJ2-6	TGTGCCAGTACCCGACTAGTCCTGAGGTCTGGGGCCAACGTCCTGACTTTC	CASTRLVLRSGANVLTF
.	once	TRBV6-5	TRBJ1-2	TGTGCCAGCTTCCAGGGTATAGGCTACACCTTC	CASFQGIGYTF
TRBD1	.	TRBV4-3	TRBJ2-2	TGCGCCAGCAGCCAAGATCCAGACAGGGGCCGCGGGGAGCTGTTTTTT	CASSQDPDRGRGELFF
TRBD1	.	TRBV25-1	TRBJ2-2	TGTGCCAGCAGTGAATATGTTGGGACAGGAAACACCGGGGAGCTGTTTTTT	CASSEYVGTGNTGELFF
TRBD2	.	TRBV9	TRBJ2-1	TGTGCCAGCAGCTCCTCCGGGACTAGCGGGGGGCGCCCCTACAATGAGCAGTTCTTC	CASSSSGTSGGRPYNEQFF
.	.	TRBV29-1	TRBJ1-2	TGCAGCGTTGAAGACCTCTCAGGGCCCTATGGCTACACCTTC	CSVEDLSGPYGYTF
.	.	TRBV18	TRBJ1-2	TGTGCCAGCTCACCACCGGTCAGGGGTGATGGCTACACCTTC	CASSPPVRGDGYTF
TRBD2	.	TRBV10-2	TRBJ2-2	TGCGCCAGCTGGGGAGAGCGGGGGAACACCGGGGAGCTGTTTTTT	CASWGERGNTGELFF
.	.	TRBV18	TRBJ1-3	TGTGCCAGCTCACCCGCATCGAAAAGGGGAAGCTCTGGAAACACCATATATTTT	CASSPASKRGSSGNTIYF
TRBD1	.	TRBV24-1	TRBJ1-3	TGTGCCACCAGTGATTTGGGGGGACAGCTAAACCCGCCAAGATCTGGAAACACCATATATTTT	CATSDLGGQLNPPRSGNTIYF
.	.	TRBV5-4	TRBJ1-2	TGTGCCAGCAGCTTGGAACAGAACTATGGCTACACCTTC	CASSLEQNYGYTF
.	.	TRBV9	TRBJ1-1	TGTGCCAGCAGAGGTACCGTAGGGGGAACTGAAGCTTTCTTT	CASRGTVGGTEAFF
.	.	TRBV25-1	TRBJ1-6	TGTGCCAGCAGTGCAGCCTATAATTCACCCCTCCACTTT	CASSAAYNSPLHF
TRBD1	.	TRBV27	TRBJ1-2	TGTGCCAGCAAGTCCGAGACAGGGGTCTATGGCTACACCTTC	CASKSETGVYGYTF
.	.	TRBV5-4	TRBJ1-4	TGTGCCAGCAGCTTGGGGGGTCGGGGAATAGGCAATGAAAAACTGTTTTTT	CASSLGGRGIGNEKLFF
.	.	TRBV30	TRBJ1-2	TGTGCCTGGAGTCAGGGGTCTTGGGGCTACACCTTC	CAWSQGSWGYTF
.	few	TRBV4-1	TRBJ1-2	TGCGCCAGCAGCCGTGGAGGATCGGATCCTGCAGGCTACACCTTC	CASSRGGSDPAGYTF
.	.	TRBV5-4	TRBJ1-3	TGTGCCAGCAGCCCCGAACAGGGAATGTCAGGAAACACCATATATTTT	CASSPEQGMSGNTIYF
TRBD2	.	TRBV5-1	TRBJ2-5	TGCGCCAGCAGCTTGGGACTAGCGGGGGCCACCTCCCAAGAGACCCAGTACTTC	CASSLGLAGATSQETQYF
.	.	TRBV10-3	TRBJ1-5	TGTGCCATCCGCGGGGCGCGCAATCAGCCCCAGCATTTT	CAIRGARNQPQHF
TRBD2	.	TRBV27	TRBJ2-1	TGTGCCAGCAGTTTAGGGACTAGCGGGTCAAAAGGTGAGCAGTTCTTC	CASSLGTSGSKGEQFF
.	.	TRBV12-1	TRBJ2-1	TGTGCCAGCAGCTTTGGGACTAGCTCCTACAATGAGCAGTTCTTC	CASSFGTSSYNEQFF
.	.	TRBV5-1	TRBJ2-4	TGCGCCAGCAGCCAGGAGGCTAGTGGAAACATTCAGTACTTC	CASSQEASGNIQYF
.	.	TRBV5-1	TRBJ2-7	TGCGCCAGCAGCTCAGGGCAGTTTGTCGACGAGCAGTACTTC	CASSSGQFVDEQYF
.	.	TRBV20-1	TRBJ1-1	TGCAGTGCCCTGAGGATGAATCAAGCTTTCTTT	CSALRMNQAFF
TRBD1	.	TRBV7-9	TRBJ1-1	TGTGCCAGCAGCTTCTGGACAGGGGGGAACACTGAAGCTTTCTTT	CASSFWTGGNTEAFF
TRBD1	.	TRBV5-4	TRBJ1-2	TGTGCCAGCAGCTTGGGGGGACCTACAGGGGACTATGGCTACACCTTC	CASSLGGPTGDYGYTF
.	.	TRBV2	TRBJ2-3	TGTGCCAGCAGTGACAGGGTGGATACGCAGTATTTT	CASSDRVDTQYF
.	.	TRBV19	TRBJ2-2	TGTGCCAGTAGTCCGACAGGAACGAACACCGGGGAGCTGTTTTTT	CASSPTGTNTGELFF
TRBD2	.	TRBV5-6	TRBJ2-1	TGTGCCAGCAGCCTTCTGGGGTTAGCGGGGGACCACTACAATGAGCAGTTCTTC	CASSLLGLAGDHYNEQFF
.	.	TRBV7-9	TRBJ2-1	TGTGCCAGCAGCCAAAGTTCGGTTTACAATGAGCAGTTCTTC	CASSQSSVYNEQFF
.	.	TRBV9	TRBJ2-2	TGTGCCAGCAGCGTTGCAGGGTACGGGGAGCTGTTTTTT	CASSVAGYGELFF
TRBD1	.	TRBV29-1	TRBJ1-1	TGCAGCGGCTACAGGGGGCCGAGCACTGAAGCTTTCTTT	CSGYRGPSTEAFF
.	.	TRBV3-1/TRBV3-2	TRBJ2-5	TGTGCCAGCAGCCTCAAAGGGACTGAACGGTACCAAGAGACCCAGTACTTC	CASSLKGTERYQETQYF
.	.	TRBV19	TRBJ1-5	TGTGCCAGTAGTATCATGTCTCGAGAATATAGCAATCAGCCCCAGCATTTT	CASSIMSREYSNQPQHF
TRBD1	.	TRBV19	TRBJ1-5	TGTGCCAGTAGTATCGATCTGGACAGGGGCAGGGGCAATCAGCCCCAGCATTTT	CASSIDLDRGRGNQPQHF
TRBD1	.	TRBV27	TRBJ2-7	TGTGCCAGCAGTTTTACCGGGACAGGGTCATACGAGCAGTACTTC	CASSFTGTGSYEQYF
.	.	TRBV7-9	TRBJ1-2	TGTGCCAGCAGCTTAGTCGGCGGCGGCCTTCTTCTCTATGGCTACACCTTC	CASSLVGGGLLLYGYTF
.	.	TRBV6-2/TRBV6-3	TRBJ1-1	TGTGCCAGCAGTCCCGACAGGAATGAAGCTTTCTTT	CASSPDRNEAFF
TRBD2	.	TRBV3-1/TRBV3-2	TRBJ2-1	TGTGCCAGCAGCCAAGATAATTCTAGCGGGGGGGCCTATCCGAAAAATGAGCAGTTCTTC	CASSQDNSSGGAYPKNEQFF
TRBD1	.	TRBV30	TRBJ2-3	TGTGCCTGGAACCGACAGGGAATGTCCACAGATACGCAGTATTTT	CAWNRQGMSTDTQYF
.	.	TRBV7-3	TRBJ2-1	TGTGCCAGCAGCTTAACAGGCGGCGGGGGCCTGGCGTACAATGAGCAGTTCTTC	CASSLTGGGGLAYNEQFF
.	.	TRBV10-3	TRBJ1-1	TGTGCCATCAGTGTCGAGCCTGACACTGAAGCTTTCTTT	CAISVEPDTEAFF
TRBD2	.	TRBV19	TRBJ2-1	TGTGCCACCAACCCCGCGGGGGGGCCCTCCAATGAGCAGTTCTTC	CATNPAGGPSNEQFF
TRBD1	.	TRBV4-1	TRBJ1-5	TGCGCCAGCAGCCGCACCGGGACAGGGAGCAATCAGCCCCAGCATTTT	CASSRTGTGSNQPQHF